The rows below give T cell receptor beta chains drawn from one sample of a study of shared clonotypes between healthy human individuals. Some clones are missing from TCRdb's copy, which holds only in-frame ones; the method was immunoSEQ multiplex PCR. The sample yields around 480,000 clones, 75% to 80% seen once. The material sequenced was PBMCs. These receptor sequences come from a woman aged 40 to 55 in good health. Some clones in this sample may be carry-over from other donors' samples. The CDR3 runs from the conserved cysteine through the conserved F or W. The D gene is left open where the match is weak. A clone size is listed for some rows: how often the clone was seen (once, few, many), or a class if it is expanded.

TRBV7-2	.	TRBJ2-7	TRBD1	TGTGCCAGCAGCTTAAGGGGGACAGGGTATATCTACGAGCAGTACTTC	CASSLRGTGYIYEQYF
TRBV11-1	.	TRBJ2-4	.	TGTGCCAGCAGCTCCCCCGGGACCCTAATTGACATTCAGTACTTC	CASSSPGTLIDIQYF
TRBV18	.	TRBJ2-3	.	TGTGCCAGCTCAACCCGAGATGCAGATACGCAGTATTTT	CASSTRDADTQYF
TRBV6-5	.	TRBJ1-2	.	TGTGCCAGCAGTAGGACAGCCGATGGCTACACCTTC	CASSRTADGYTF
TRBV29-1	.	TRBJ2-3	TRBD2	TGCAGCATCCTGGCGGGAGTCACAGATACGCAGTATTTT	CSILAGVTDTQYF
TRBV5-6	many	TRBJ2-1	TRBD2	TGTGCCAGCAGCTTGGGACTAGCGGCCTACAATGAGCAGTTCTTC	CASSLGLAAYNEQFF
TRBV7-9	.	TRBJ2-3	TRBD2	TGTGCCAGCAACAAGAGTCCGGGACTATCGAAAGATACGCAGTATTTT	CASNKSPGLSKDTQYF
TRBV6-6	.	TRBJ1-1	.	TGTGCCAGCAAAGGAGGCACTGAAGCTTTCTTT	CASKGGTEAFF
TRBV30	.	TRBJ2-7	.	TGTGCCTGGAGTGTCGGGGTAGAGGGTGATGTGCTGTACTTC	CAWSVGVEGDVLYF
TRBV5-1	.	TRBJ2-1	TRBD1	TGCGCCTCCGGGGTGAATCCGGGACAGGGATACAATGAGCAGTTCTTC	CASGVNPGQGYNEQFF
TRBV6-1	.	TRBJ1-5	.	TGTGCCAGCACCCCAGGGCCTAGCAATCAGCCCCAGCATTTT	CASTPGPSNQPQHF
TRBV18	.	TRBJ1-1	.	TGTGCCAGCTCAGCGGGACAAACGAACACTGAAGCTTTCTTT	CASSAGQTNTEAFF
TRBV28	.	TRBJ2-7	.	TGTGCCAGCAGTTTCCTTAGTGCGACCTACGAGCAGTACTTC	CASSFLSATYEQYF
TRBV7-6	once	TRBJ2-5	.	TGTGCCAGCAGCCCCCTTGGACAGACCCAGTACTTC	CASSPLGQTQYF
TRBV6-1	.	TRBJ1-5	TRBD1	TGTGCCAGCACCTCGCCCCACAGGGGGGATCAGCCCCAGCATTTT	CASTSPHRGDQPQHF